Below, 11 T cell receptor beta chains from the same sample are listed, as sequenced in a study of T-cell reconstitution after alpha-beta-depleted transplantation in children. Preparing the TCRbeta library involved the use of unique molecular identifiers. TCRdb itself ran the PCR reads through MiXCR, one entry per CDR3 protein. The sample holds roughly 220,000 distinct CDR3 sequences, more than 10% seen once. Sample: PBMCs from the stem cell graft donor, taken from the stem cell graft. These TCRs come from a human donor who donated a stem cell graft to a child with acute lymphoblastic leukemia.

Many counts were recorded for this clonotype. Here the CDR3 reads CASSQGGVRQPQHF. The CDR3 DNA reads TGTGCCAGCAGCCAAGGGGGGGTTAGACAGCCCCAGCATTTT. This sequence joins TRBV4-2 and TRBJ1-5; maybe TRBD1 (5 bases). Trimming pared 1 base from V and 7 bases from J, leaving 11 bases between. The CDR3 runs 14 residues. Per germline, CDR1 LGHNA and CDR2 YNFKEQ.

This clonotype was recorded at least ten times. The genes are TRBV7-8 and TRBJ2-7; 9 nucleotides align to TRBD2. CDR1 and CDR2 from the germline V gene are SGHVS and FQNEAQ. The CDR3 has 15 residues. Losses at the gene ends were 4 bases for V and 3 bases for J; bases not matched to a gene: 7. This CDR3 is CASSSSTSGGYEQYF. Written as DNA, the CDR3 is TGTGCCAGCAGCTCGTCGACTAGCGGAGGCTACGAGCAGTACTTC.

In its sample, this clonotype was seen many times. V usage is TRBV7-9 and J usage is TRBJ2-2; TRBD1 aligns across 9 bases. The CDR3 extends over 15 amino acids. V trimming: 2 bases; J trimming: 7 bases; junction bases outside the gene matches: 5. Per the germline V gene, CDR1 is SEHNR and CDR2 is FQNEAQ (reference sequence). Here the CDR3 reads CASSLRDRAVGELFF. CDR3 DNA sequence: TGTGCCAGCAGCTTACGGGACAGGGCTGTCGGGGAGCTGTTTTTT. Combining the CDR3 with reference TRBV7-9 and TRBJ2-2 gives the whole variable domain DTGVSQNPRHKITKRGQNVTFRCDPISEHNRLYWYRQTLGQGPEFLTYFQNEAQLEKSRLLSDRFSAERPKGSFSTLEIQRTEQGDSAMYLCASSLRDRAVGELFFGEGSRLTVL.

The V and J genes are TRBV6-1 and TRBJ1-2, with a possible D match to TRBD1 (6 bases). This CDR3 spans 14 amino acids. Germline loops: CDR1 MNHNS, CDR2 SASEGT. V lost 6 bases and J lost 8, with 19 bases in between. The CDR3 DNA reads as TGTGCCAGCAGCCAACCAGGGGCAGAAGACGGCTACACCTTC. Its protein product is CASSQPGAEDGYTF.

Many counts were recorded for this clonotype. The V and J genes are TRBV7-6 and TRBJ1-2; D is possibly TRBD1 (5 bases). The CDR3 spans 13 residues. Trimming shortened V by 6 bases and J by 7 bases, and 15 bases separated the two germline ends. Germline CDR1 and CDR2: SGHVS and FNYEAQ. Here the CDR3 reads CASRSTGAGGYTF. The CDR3 DNA sequence: TGTGCCAGCAGATCGACCGGGGCCGGTGGCTACACCTTC.

As concerns this clonotype: Given a much more abundant clone one base away, this may be a read error. The chain has TRBV6-2 or TRBV6-3 and TRBJ2-1; TRBD2 is a possible D gene (5 bases). The length of the CDR3 is 13 residues. Germline values: CDR1 MNHEY, CDR2 SVGEGT. This chain's CDR3 is CASRRDYGDEPFF. CDR3 DNA: TGTGCCAGCAGGAGAGACTATGGCGATGAGCCGTTCTTC.

The table lists this clonotype with many counts. CDR3 residues: CASSLVEGHEQYF. The CDR3 DNA follows: TGTGCCAGCAGCTTGGTTGAGGGCCACGAGCAGTACTTC. The chain links TRBV5-4 to TRBJ2-7, with D possibly TRBD2 on 5 matching bases. Germline assignment: CDR1 SGHNT and CDR2 YYREEE (reference sequence). The CDR3 totals 13 residues. The germline V and J ends were trimmed by 0 bases and 5 bases, with 9 bases remaining between them.

A note on this clonotype: Just one base apart from a much larger clone, this may be a read error. V and J are TRBV5-1 and TRBJ1-1, with D hard to call. V gave up 5 bases and J gave up 3 bases, with 8 bases separating them. Germline V gives CDR1 SGHRS, CDR2 YFSETQ. CDR3 length: 12 residues. The CDR3 here is CASRTDHTEAFF. The DNA of the CDR3 is TGCGCCAGCAGAACCGATCACACTGAAGCTTTCTTT.

This clonotype was observed many times. The V call is TRBV24-1, the J call TRBJ2-1; a possible D gene is TRBD1 (6 bases). This CDR3 spans 14 amino acids. Germline CDR1 and CDR2: KGHDR and SFDVKD. The germline V and J ends were trimmed by 6 bases and 9 bases, with 17 bases remaining between them. CDR3 residues: CATSWTDSRTEQFF. The CDR3 DNA sequence: TGTGCCACCAGTTGGACAGACTCTAGGACTGAGCAGTTCTTC.

The chain has TRBV15 and TRBJ2-3; D gene unclear. The CDR3 totals 14 residues. The germline V gene encodes CDR1 LNHNV and CDR2 YYDKDF (reference sequence). With 0 bases removed from V and 3 bases from J, the gap between germline ends came to 7 bases. DNA for the CDR3: TGTGCCACCAGCAGAGAAACAGAGACAGATACGCAGTATTTT. Translated, it gives CATSRETETDTQYF.

Ten or more counts support this clonotype. The J gene is TRBJ1-5, the V gene TRBV20-1; possibly TRBD1 for D (6 bases). Per the germline V gene, CDR1 is DFQATT and CDR2 is SNEGSKA (reference sequence). Trimming stripped 6 bases from V and 3 bases from J, with 15 bases between. The CDR3 extends over 14 amino acids. The CDR3 DNA sequence: TGCAGTGCCGAGCTCAGGGGCTTCAATCAGCCCCAGCATTTT. This sequence encodes CSAELRGFNQPQHF.